This record covers a single T cell receptor (beta chain). Some clones are missing from TCRdb's copy, which holds only in-frame ones; the method was immunoSEQ multiplex PCR. The sample has a few hundred thousand clones, around four fifths seen once. The sample originates from a study of blood T cell repertoires in COVID-19. Per the germline V gene, CDR1 is SGHNT and CDR2 is YYREEE (reference sequence). The V gene lost 0 bases and the J gene lost 4 bases, with 16 bases spanning the gap. The CDR3 sequence is 16 residues long. The chain combines TRBV5-4 with TRBJ1-2; D is ambiguous. Sequences were obtained from peripheral blood. This TCR came from a woman aged 50 to 65 with acute or convalescent COVID-19. The DNA for the CDR3 is TGTGCCAGCAGCTTGGCCCTATTGGAACAGACCTATGGCTACACCTTC. Protein product: CASSLALLEQTYGYTF. The full variable domain, with the rest looked up from reference TRBV5-4 and TRBJ1-2, is ETGVTQSPTHLIKTRGQQVTLRCSSQSGHNTVSWYQQALGQGPQFIFQYYREEENGRGNFPPRFSGLQFPNYSSELNVNALELDDSALYLCASSLALLEQTYGYTFGSGTRLTVV.